This T cell receptor (beta chain) was obtained from a study of blood T cell dynamics during melanoma immunotherapy. This clone was seen just once. This CDR3 has 15 amino acids. Trimming took 2 bases from V and 5 from J; bases not matched to a gene: 6. Germline V gene data show CDR1 as SGHVT and CDR2 as SQSDAQ. As for time point: week 3, after first cycle of checkpoint inhibitor. Sampling occurred pretreatment (T0) and at week 3 (W3), after cycle one of checkpoint blockade. At 12 weeks after first infusion, RECIST 1.1 defined response for most patients. Prior systemic cancer therapy, immunosuppressant use and other active malignancies excluded patients. Some clones are missing from TCRdb's copy, which holds only in-frame ones; the method was immunoSEQ multiplex PCR. The sample consists of around 6,700 clones, 70% to 90% of them appearing once.

This TCR derives from a human donor with melanoma. Some clones in this sample may be carry-over from other donors' samples. Sequencing was performed on blood, taken from a patient treated with checkpoint blockade. This rearrangement joins TRBV7-4 to TRBJ1-2; the match to TRBD1 covers 9 bases. DNA for the CDR3: TGTGCCAGCAGCTTACGTCCGGGACAGGGTTATGGCTACACCTTC. Its protein product is CASSLRPGQGYGYTF.